This T cell receptor (beta chain) was captured by sequencing in a study of blood T cells in healthy people across ages (dated by TCRdb to about 2015). As for the study more broadly: In model experiments, template switching captured about one uniquely barcoded TCR beta cDNA molecule for every two T cells. To track age-related changes in TCR beta repertoire diversity, the study relied on deep sequencing normalized with unique cDNA molecular identifiers. The study analyzed two additional independent replicas of 1 million unique cDNA reads from the same blood draw for two donors, one aged 18 to 30 and one aged 80 or older. The donors were split into four age groups: young (average 16 years), middle-aged (39), aged (around 67) and long-lived (over 75). To avoid experimental bias, donors of different ages were randomly spread across the sequencing lanes.

For this clonotype: Which antigen it targets is not known. No base qualities exist here, and no much larger clone lies one base off it.

Overall results and qualifications from the work: A strong correlation was found between observed TCR beta diversity and the percentage of naive T cells measured by flow cytometry. Compared with the aged group, the long-lived group had more naive CD4+ T cells, fewer expanded clones and increased TCR diversity, suggesting age selection. Observed TCR beta diversity per million T cells fell roughly linearly with age, and a significant reduction was already apparent by age around 36. Donor CMV infection status was unknown, potentially confounding age-related changes in expanded clonotypes. Estimates of total diversity based on one million sequenced T cells were considered lower bounds and underestimates. Because profiling used bulk unsorted PBMCs, naive and antigen-experienced compartments could not be compared conclusively.

The protocol used for the library was 5' RACE. Sequencer: Illumina HiSeq 2500. A second PCR of about 6 to 11 cycles was run with a J-beta primer mix and a sample-barcoded 5' primer. A template-switch 5' adaptor carrying 12 random nucleotides introduced a unique molecular identifier onto each TCR beta cDNA molecule. Each sample yielded at least 2.5 million CDR3-containing paired-end reads. All of the RNA was converted into first-strand cDNA using the Mint cDNA synthesis kit, with a TRBC-specific oligonucleotide serving as the primer. After uracil-DNA glycosylase treatment, a first 18-cycle PCR used universal primers M1SS and BC2_uni_R on all cDNA. The paper's data handling went like this. Each sample was normalized by randomly selecting 1 million high-quality reads, each carrying a distinct molecular identifier. Reads sharing molecular identifiers were discarded rather than binned into consensus sequences. MiTCR, run with a Q25 quality threshold and the strictest error-elimination algorithm, handled CDR3 identification, clonotype clustering and error correction. A nonparametric unseen species model with Euler transformation was used to estimate a lower bound on total TCR beta diversity. The public sequencing data were trimmed at Q25 with fastp and processed into clonotypes with MiXCR by TCRdb, which kept only in-frame beta chains. When rows share a CDR3 protein, they turn into one entry using the most common DNA and genes. These V and J calls are TCRdb output, not the study's own analysis. The sample includes roughly 720,000 distinct CDR3 sequences, with about 53% observed a single time. Of the sample, roughly 37% falls within the top ten clones.

The roughly 39 donors, aged about 6 to 95 years, were systemically healthy Caucasian individuals from Russia. Around 10 milliliters of peripheral blood were collected from each donor into EDTA-treated Vacutainer tubes. Ficoll-Paque density-gradient centrifugation was used to isolate PBMCs, with at least 6.5 million per sample. Total RNA, at least 6 micrograms per sample, was extracted from PBMCs with Trizol reagent. For every donor, flow cytometry on a PBMC aliquot measured the percentage of naive CD45RAhigh/CD27high T cells. Trimming takes 7 bases from V and 0 bases from J, and the germline ends sit 25 bases apart. The CDR3 has 19 amino acids, counting the end cysteine and phenylalanine. CDR3 DNA is the only sequence kept; it has 57 bases, read in frame from the first base. Taken from the germline V gene, the CDR1 and CDR2 loops are SGHRS and YFSETQ.

This clonotype was sampled from a man older than 75 in good health. The V and J segments used are TRBV5-1 and TRBJ2-2, with the D assignment possibly TRBD1 or TRBD2, given 7 matching bases for each. Sequencing was performed on blood. The nucleotide sequence reads TGCGCCAGCGGTTCATCCGACAGGGACTACGACTCGAACACCGGGGAGCTGTTTTTT. Translated, this gives CASGSSDRDYDSNTGELFF.